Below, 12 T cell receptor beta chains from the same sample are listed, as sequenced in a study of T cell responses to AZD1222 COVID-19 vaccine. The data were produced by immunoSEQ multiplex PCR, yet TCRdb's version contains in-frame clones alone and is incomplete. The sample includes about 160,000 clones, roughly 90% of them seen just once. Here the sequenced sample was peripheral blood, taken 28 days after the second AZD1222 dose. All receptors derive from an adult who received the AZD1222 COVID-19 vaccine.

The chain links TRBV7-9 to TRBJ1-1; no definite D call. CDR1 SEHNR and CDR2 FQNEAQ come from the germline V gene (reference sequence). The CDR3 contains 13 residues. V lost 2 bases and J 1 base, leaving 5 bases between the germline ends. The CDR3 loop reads CASSLSRNTEAFF. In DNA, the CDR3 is TGTGCCAGCAGCTTATCCAGGAACACTGAAGCTTTCTTT.

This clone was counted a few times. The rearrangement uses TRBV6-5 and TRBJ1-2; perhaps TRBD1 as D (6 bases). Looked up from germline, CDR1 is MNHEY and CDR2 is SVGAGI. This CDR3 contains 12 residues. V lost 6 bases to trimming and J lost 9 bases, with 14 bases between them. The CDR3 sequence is CASRSGGRSYTF. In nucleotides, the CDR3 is TGTGCCAGCAGATCTGGGGGGCGGAGCTACACCTTC.

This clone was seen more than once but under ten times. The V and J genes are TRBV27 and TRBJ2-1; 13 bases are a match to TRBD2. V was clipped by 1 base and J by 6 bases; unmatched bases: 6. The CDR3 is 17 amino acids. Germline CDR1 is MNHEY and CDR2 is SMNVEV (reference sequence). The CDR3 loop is CASSLFGGLAGSNEQFF. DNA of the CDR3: TGTGCCAGCAGTTTATTTGGGGGACTAGCGGGGAGCAATGAGCAGTTCTTC.

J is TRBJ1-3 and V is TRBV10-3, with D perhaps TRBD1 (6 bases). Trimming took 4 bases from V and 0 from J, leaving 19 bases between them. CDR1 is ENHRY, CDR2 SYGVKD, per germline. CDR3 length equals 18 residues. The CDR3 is CAISVGVGRGPSGNTIYF. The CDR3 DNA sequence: TGTGCCATCAGTGTCGGAGTGGGCAGGGGTCCCTCTGGAAACACCATATATTTT.

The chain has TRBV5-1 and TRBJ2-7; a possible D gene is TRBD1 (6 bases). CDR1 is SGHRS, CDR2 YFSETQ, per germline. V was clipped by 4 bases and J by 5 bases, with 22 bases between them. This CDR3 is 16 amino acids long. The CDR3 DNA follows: TGCGCCAGCAGCCGCCGGCAGGACAGCCTCTCGGACGAGCAGTACTTC. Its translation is CASSRRQDSLSDEQYF.

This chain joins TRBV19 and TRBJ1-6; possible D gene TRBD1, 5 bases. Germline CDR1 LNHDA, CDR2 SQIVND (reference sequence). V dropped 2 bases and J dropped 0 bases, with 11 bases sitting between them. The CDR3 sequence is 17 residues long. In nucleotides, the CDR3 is TGTGCCAGTAGTATACGGGGGTCCAGCTCCTATAATTCACCCCTCCACTTT. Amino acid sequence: CASSIRGSSSYNSPLHF.

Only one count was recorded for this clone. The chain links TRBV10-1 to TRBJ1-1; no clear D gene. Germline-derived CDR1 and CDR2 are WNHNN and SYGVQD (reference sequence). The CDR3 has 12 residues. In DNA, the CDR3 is TGCGCTCAGCCGGTGTTACACCCTGAAGCTTTCTTT. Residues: CAQPVLHPEAFF.

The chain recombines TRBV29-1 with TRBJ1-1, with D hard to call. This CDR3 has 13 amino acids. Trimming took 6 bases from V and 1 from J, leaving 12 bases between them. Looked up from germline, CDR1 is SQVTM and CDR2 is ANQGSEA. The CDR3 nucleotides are TGCAGCGTCACCCGGAGTTGGAACACTGAAGCTTTCTTT. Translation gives CSVTRSWNTEAFF.

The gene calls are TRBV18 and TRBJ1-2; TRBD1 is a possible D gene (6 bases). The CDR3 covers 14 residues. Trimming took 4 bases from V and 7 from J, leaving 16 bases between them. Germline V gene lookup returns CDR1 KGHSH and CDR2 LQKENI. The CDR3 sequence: CASSQETGGSGYTF. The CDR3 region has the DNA TGTGCCAGCTCACAAGAGACAGGCGGGAGTGGCTACACCTTC.

CDR3 nucleotides: TGTGCCACACTCTCGGGCCCGAATTCACCCCTCCACTTT. It specifies CATLSGPNSPLHF. The V call is TRBV6-5, the J call TRBJ1-6, with D hard to call. The germline CDR1 and CDR2 sequences are MNHEY and SVGAGI. V gave up 10 bases and J gave up 7 bases, with 14 bases separating them. This CDR3 is 13 amino acids long.

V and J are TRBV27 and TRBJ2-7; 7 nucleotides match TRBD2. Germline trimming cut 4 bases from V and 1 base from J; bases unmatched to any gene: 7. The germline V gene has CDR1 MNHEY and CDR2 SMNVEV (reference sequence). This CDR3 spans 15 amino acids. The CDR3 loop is CASSSSGRGSYEQYF. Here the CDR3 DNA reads TGTGCCAGCAGTTCCTCGGGGCGGGGGTCCTACGAGCAGTACTTC.

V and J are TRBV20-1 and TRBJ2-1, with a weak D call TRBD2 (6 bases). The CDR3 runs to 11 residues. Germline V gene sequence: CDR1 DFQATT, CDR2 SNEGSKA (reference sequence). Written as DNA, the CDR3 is TGCGCGACTAGGTTTTTCGATGAGCAGTTCTTC. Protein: CATRFFDEQFF.